This TCR beta chain was sequenced for a study of CD8+ T cells in alopecia areata. Study background: Tofacitinib was taken orally by treated patients, and the dose was 5 to 10 mg twice daily. The protocol delivered tofacitinib for 6 to 18 months, then withdrew it for 6 months.

Treatment given: oral pan-JAK inhibitor, 5-10 mg twice daily. Alopecia areata patients gave lesional scalp punch biopsies and peripheral blood samples. Whole-study findings and limits: Researchers say the link of baseline CD8+ expansion to response remains uncertain, with one nonresponder. Normal skin's resident alphabeta T cells are sequenced alongside lesional scalp T cells.

With respect to this clone: The antigen remains unidentified.

Investigators isolated RNA and reverse transcribed it into cDNA to act as the sequencing template. Clones were sequenced by immunoSEQ multiplex PCR, and TCRdb holds only the in-frame ones, with some missing. The profile shows thousands of clones, 70% to 85% of them singletons. The CDR3 runs 16 residues. Trimming left V 0 bases short and J 5 bases short, with 19 bases between. Germline CDR1 SQVTM, CDR2 ANQGSEA. Sample: skin, taken at week 24, from a patient treated with tofacitinib. V gene TRBV29-1 combines with J gene TRBJ1-1; D not resolved. This receptor was identified in a human donor with alopecia areata. In DNA form, the CDR3 reads TGCAGCGTTGAAGATTACAGACCACAGCGCGGGACTGAAGCTTTCTTT. As protein: CSVEDYRPQRGTEAFF.